These T cell receptor beta chains were read from a single sample in a study of blood T cell repertoires in COVID-19. Assay used: immunoSEQ multiplex PCR; TCRdb lists only in-frame clones, some missing. This sample has around 93,000 clones, with 80% to 85% found just once. Material for sequencing was peripheral blood. These receptor sequences come from a man aged 55 to 70 with acute or convalescent COVID-19. CDR3s include the opening cysteine and the closing phenylalanine or tryptophan. D genes are given only for firm matches. Clone size is shown for a subset of rows, as once, few, many or a class of expanded clone.

j_call,d_call,v_call,clone_size,cdr3_aa,cdr3_nt
TRBJ2-7,NA,TRBV5-6,few,CASSLVGASYEQYF,TGTGCCAGCAGCTTGGTGGGGGCTTCCTACGAGCAGTACTTC
TRBJ2-1,NA,TRBV6-5,NA,CASNIAEEQFF,TGTGCCAGCAATATAGCGGAGGAGCAGTTCTTC
TRBJ2-1,NA,TRBV7-3,NA,CASSPGSYNEQFF,TGTGCCAGCAGCCCGGGCTCCTACAATGAGCAGTTCTTC
TRBJ1-1,NA,TRBV11-3,NA,CASSLDQGGRTNTEAFF,TGTGCCAGCAGCTTAGACCAGGGTGGAAGGACGAACACTGAAGCTTTCTTT
TRBJ1-1,TRBD1,TRBV27,NA,CASRQTGMNTEAFF,TGTGCCAGCAGACAGACAGGGATGAACACTGAAGCTTTCTTT
TRBJ2-1,NA,TRBV19,NA,CASWSSSYNEQFF,TGTGCCAGTTGGTCGAGCTCCTACAATGAGCAGTTCTTC
TRBJ2-3,TRBD2,TRBV13,NA,CASSLGLAGSTDTQYF,TGTGCCAGCAGCCTTGGACTAGCGGGAAGCACAGATACGCAGTATTTT
TRBJ1-4,NA,TRBV7-9,NA,CASSLGQNANEKLFF,TGTGCCAGCAGCCTTGGACAAAACGCTAATGAAAAACTGTTTTTT
TRBJ1-2,NA,TRBV12-5,NA,CASGLPGQTHAYGYTF,TGTGCTAGTGGTTTGCCCGGACAGACCCATGCATATGGCTACACCTTC
TRBJ1-4,TRBD1,TRBV4-1,once,CASSPYPGTGPRTATNEKLFF,TGCGCCAGCAGCCCCTACCCCGGGACAGGGCCTCGTACGGCAACTAATGAAAAACTGTTTTTT
TRBJ1-2,TRBD1,TRBV5-6,NA,CASSLGQGGGYGYTF,TGTGCCAGCAGCTTGGGACAGGGAGGAGGATACGGCTACACCTTC
TRBJ2-3,TRBD2,TRBV11-2,NA,CASSSGTSGRNTDTQYF,TGTGCCAGCAGCTCCGGGACTAGCGGGAGAAACACAGATACGCAGTATTTT
TRBJ2-1,TRBD2,TRBV19,NA,CASSSGLALSSNEQFF,TGTGCCAGTAGTAGCGGACTAGCACTATCCTCCAATGAGCAGTTCTTC
TRBJ2-1,TRBD2,TRBV29-1,NA,CSVEGGRVRNEQFF,TGCAGCGTTGAAGGCGGGAGAGTTAGGAATGAGCAGTTCTTC
TRBJ2-1,TRBD2,TRBV6-4,NA,CASSWTSGSGEQFF,TGTGCCAGCAGCTGGACTAGCGGGAGCGGTGAGCAGTTCTTC
TRBJ1-4,NA,TRBV2,NA,CASTQATNEKLFF,TGTGCCAGCACCCAGGCAACTAATGAAAAACTGTTTTTT
TRBJ2-3,TRBD2,TRBV19,NA,CASSIDPPRLAASTDTQYF,TGTGCCAGTAGTATAGATCCGCCGCGACTAGCGGCTAGCACAGATACGCAGTATTTT
TRBJ2-2,NA,TRBV19,few,CASISDREVTGELFF,TGTGCCAGTATCTCTGACAGGGAGGTCACCGGGGAGCTGTTTTTT
TRBJ2-2,NA,TRBV13,NA,CASSQRRLAGELFF,TGTGCCAGCAGTCAGCGACGTTTGGCCGGGGAGCTGTTTTTT
TRBJ1-4,NA,TRBV9,few,CASSHRETPEKLFF,TGTGCCAGCAGCCACAGGGAGACCCCTGAAAAACTGTTTTTT